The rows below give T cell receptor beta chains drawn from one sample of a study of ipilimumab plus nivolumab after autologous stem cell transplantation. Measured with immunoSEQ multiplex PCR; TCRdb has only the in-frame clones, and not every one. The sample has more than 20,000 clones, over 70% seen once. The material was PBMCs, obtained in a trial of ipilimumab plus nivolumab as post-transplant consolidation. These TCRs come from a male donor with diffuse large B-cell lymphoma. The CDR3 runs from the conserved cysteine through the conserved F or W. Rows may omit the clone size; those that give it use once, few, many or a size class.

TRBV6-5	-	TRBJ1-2	CASSSSRGQNYGYTF
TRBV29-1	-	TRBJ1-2	CSVAARDRSNYGYTF
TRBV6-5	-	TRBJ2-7	CASSYQRGEQYF
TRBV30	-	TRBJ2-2	CAWSPLSGRTGELFF
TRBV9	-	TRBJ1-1	CASSVGDRMGVEAFF
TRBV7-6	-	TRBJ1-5	CASSLAVGAAQPQHF
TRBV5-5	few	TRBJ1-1	CASRNVQGRAEAFF
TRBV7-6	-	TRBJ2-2	CASSSRQDNTGELFF
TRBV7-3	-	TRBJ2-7	CASERGGPIYEQYF
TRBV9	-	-	CASSVDGSTGEQYF
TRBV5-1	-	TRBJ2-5	CASSPAGRKETQYF
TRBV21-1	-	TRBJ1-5	CASSKGGQPEGAYSNQPQHF
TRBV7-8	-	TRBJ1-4	CASSPQGWVPSTNEKLFF
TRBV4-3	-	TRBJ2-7	CASSQDRGDYEQYF
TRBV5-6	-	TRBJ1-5	CASSLAMRSNQPQHF
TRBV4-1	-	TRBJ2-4	CASSQDGLRIQYF
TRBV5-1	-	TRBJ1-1	CASSERQGAETEAFF
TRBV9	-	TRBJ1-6	CASSVGDSLSSPLHF
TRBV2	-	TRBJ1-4	CASYGTVATNEKLFF
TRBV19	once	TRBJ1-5	CASSVEGGGRNQPQHF
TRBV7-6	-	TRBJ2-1	CASSPPGNEQFF
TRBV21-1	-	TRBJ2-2	CASSEGTSGGAGELFF
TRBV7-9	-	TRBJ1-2	CASSPKQGDGHKYGYTF
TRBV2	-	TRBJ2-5	CASSLAMTGERETQYF
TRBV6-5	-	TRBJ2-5	CASSYSRGQQETQYF
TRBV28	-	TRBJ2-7	CASSLRGGQYF
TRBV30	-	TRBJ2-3	CAWSVTDTQYF
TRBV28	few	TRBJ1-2	CASSFPPGAFNYGYTF
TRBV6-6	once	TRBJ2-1	CAIRAAYSYNEQFF
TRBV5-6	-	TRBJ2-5	CASSLDRVETQYF
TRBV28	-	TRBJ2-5	CASSLGRGRETQYF
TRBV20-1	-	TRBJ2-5	CSARGGETQYF
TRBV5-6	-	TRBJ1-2	CASSLGTDNYGYTF
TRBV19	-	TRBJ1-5	CASSIDEAGRHQPQHF
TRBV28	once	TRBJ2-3	CASTTGGVTADTQYF
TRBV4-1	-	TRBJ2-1	CASSHRPEPYNEQFF
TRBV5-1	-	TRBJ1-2	CASSSGQHYGYTF
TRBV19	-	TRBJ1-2	CASSSGASHGYTF
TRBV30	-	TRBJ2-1	CAWSWDSRNEQFF
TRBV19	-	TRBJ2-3	CASSSASGLTDTQYF
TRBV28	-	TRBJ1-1	CASSLTQGGTEAFF
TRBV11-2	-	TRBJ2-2	CASSQSRDSNTGELFF
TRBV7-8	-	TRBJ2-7	CASSASGGINEQYF
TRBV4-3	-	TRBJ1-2	CASSPTGRSYYGYTF
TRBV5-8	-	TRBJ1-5	CASSLEGTAGWAQHF
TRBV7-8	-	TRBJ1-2	CASSNWGGGGYGYTF
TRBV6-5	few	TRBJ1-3	CASSRFSGNTIYF
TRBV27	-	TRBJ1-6	CASSLGLDNSPLHF
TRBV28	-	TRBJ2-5	CASSTRQGKRQETQYF
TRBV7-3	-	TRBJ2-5	CASSLGGTGLMSKQETQYF
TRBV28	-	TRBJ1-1	CASSFSSGYRGGGAFF
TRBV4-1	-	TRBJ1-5	CASSQAPARGLQPQHF
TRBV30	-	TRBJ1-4	CAWSVQGGKLFF